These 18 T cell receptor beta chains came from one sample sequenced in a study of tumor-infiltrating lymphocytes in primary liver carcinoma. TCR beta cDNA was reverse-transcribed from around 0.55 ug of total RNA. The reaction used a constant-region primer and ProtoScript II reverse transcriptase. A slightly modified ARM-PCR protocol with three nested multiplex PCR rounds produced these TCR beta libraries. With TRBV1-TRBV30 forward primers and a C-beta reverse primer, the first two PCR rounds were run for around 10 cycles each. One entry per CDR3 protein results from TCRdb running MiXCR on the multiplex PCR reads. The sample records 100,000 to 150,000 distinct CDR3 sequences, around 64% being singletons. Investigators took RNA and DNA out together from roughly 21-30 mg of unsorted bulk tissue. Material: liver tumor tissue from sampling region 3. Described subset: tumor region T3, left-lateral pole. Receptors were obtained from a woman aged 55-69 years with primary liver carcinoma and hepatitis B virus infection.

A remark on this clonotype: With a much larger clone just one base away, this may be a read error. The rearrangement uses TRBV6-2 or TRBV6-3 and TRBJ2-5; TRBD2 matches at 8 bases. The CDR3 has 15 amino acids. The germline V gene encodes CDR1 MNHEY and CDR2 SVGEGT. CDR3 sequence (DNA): TGTACCAGCAGTTCGGGCGGGAGGATTTATGAGACCCAGTACTTC. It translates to CTSSSGGRIYETQYF.

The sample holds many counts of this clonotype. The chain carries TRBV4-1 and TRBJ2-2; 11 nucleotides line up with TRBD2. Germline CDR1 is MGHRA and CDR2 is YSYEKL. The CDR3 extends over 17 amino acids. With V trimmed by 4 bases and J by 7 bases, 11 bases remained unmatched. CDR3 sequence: CASSLEGSGRVDGELFF. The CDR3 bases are TGCGCCAGCAGCCTTGAGGGTAGCGGGAGGGTTGACGGGGAGCTGTTTTTT.

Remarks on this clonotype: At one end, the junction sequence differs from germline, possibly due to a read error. DNA for the CDR3: TGTGCCAGCAGCTTGGGCCTAGCGGGAGGAGCCGGGGTCAACGTCCTGACTTTC. Translated: CASSLGLAGGAGVNVLTF. This rearrangement joins TRBV5-4 to TRBJ2-6, with 11 bases aligning to TRBD2. CDR3 length equals 18 residues. CDR1 is SGHNT and CDR2 is YYREEE in the germline V gene (reference sequence). Filled out from reference TRBV5-4 and TRBJ2-6, the complete variable domain reads ETGVTQSPTHLIKTRGQQVTLRCSSQSGHNTVSWYQQALGQGPQFIFQYYREEENGRGNFPPRFSGLQFPNYSSELNVNALELDDSALYLCASSLGLAGGAGVNVLTFGAGSRLTVL.

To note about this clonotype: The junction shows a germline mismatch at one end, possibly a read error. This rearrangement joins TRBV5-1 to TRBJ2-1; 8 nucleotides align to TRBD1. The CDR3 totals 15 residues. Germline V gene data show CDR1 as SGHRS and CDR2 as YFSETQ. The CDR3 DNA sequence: TGCGCCAGCAGCTTTACAGGGGGGTCCTACAATGAGCAGTCCTTC. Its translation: CASSFTGGSYNEQSF. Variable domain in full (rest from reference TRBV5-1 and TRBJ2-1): KAGVTQTPRYLIKTRGQQVTLSCSPISGHRSVSWYQQTPGQGLQFLFEYFSETQRNKGNFPGRFSGRQFSNSRSEMNVSTLELGDSALYLCASSFTGGSYNEQSFGPGTRLTVL.

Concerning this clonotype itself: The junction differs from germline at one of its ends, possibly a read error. The CDR3 DNA reads TGTGACAGCAGTTTACCGAACGGGGGCAGGGAAAAACTGTTTTTT. Translating gives CDSSLPNGGREKLFF. The chain uses TRBV28 and TRBJ1-4, with a possible D match to TRBD1 (6 bases). The CDR3 is 15 amino acids. CDR1 and CDR2 (germline): MDHEN, SYDVKM.

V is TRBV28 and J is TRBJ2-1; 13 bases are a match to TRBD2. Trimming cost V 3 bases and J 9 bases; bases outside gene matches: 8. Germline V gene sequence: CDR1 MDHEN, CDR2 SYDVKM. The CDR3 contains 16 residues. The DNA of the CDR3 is TGTGCCAGCAGTTTCTTGAGGGGACTAGCGGGACCTGAGCAGTTCTTC. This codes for CASSFLRGLAGPEQFF.

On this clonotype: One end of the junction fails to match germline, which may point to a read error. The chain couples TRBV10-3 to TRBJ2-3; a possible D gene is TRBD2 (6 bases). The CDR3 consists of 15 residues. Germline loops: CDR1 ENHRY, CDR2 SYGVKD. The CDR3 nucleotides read TGTGCCATCAGGGGGGTACTAGCCCCCGCAGATACACAGTATTTT. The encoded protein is CAIRGVLAPADTQYF.

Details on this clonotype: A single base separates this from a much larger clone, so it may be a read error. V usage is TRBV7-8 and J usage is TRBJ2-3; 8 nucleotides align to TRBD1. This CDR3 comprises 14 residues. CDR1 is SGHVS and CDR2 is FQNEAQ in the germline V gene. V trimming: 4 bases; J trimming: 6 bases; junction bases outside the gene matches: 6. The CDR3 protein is CASSYEQGVDTQYF. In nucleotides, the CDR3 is TGTGCCAGCAGCTATGAACAGGGGGTGGATACGCAGTATTTT.

The CDR3 is CSIFKSGLETQYF. The DNA for the CDR3 is TGCAGCATCTTCAAATCGGGTTTGGAGACCCAGTACTTC. The chain couples TRBV29-1 to TRBJ2-5; unclear D gene. V was trimmed by 8 bases and J by 5 bases, leaving 18 bases between them. CDR3 length: 13 amino acids. Germline CDR1 reads SQVTM; CDR2 reads ANQGSEA.

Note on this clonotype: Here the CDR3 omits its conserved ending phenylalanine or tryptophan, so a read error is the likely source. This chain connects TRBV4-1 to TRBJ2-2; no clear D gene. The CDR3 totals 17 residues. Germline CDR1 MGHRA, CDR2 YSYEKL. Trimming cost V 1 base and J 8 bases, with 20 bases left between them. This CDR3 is CASSQVDMGFPTGELFS. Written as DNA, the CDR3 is TGCGCCAGCAGCCAAGTAGACATGGGATTTCCTACAGGGGAGCTGTTTTCT.

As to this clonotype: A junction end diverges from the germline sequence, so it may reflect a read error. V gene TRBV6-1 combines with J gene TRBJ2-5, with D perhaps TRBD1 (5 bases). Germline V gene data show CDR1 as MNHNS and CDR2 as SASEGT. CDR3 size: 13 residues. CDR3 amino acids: CASSQGIREAQYF. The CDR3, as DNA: TGTGCCAGCAGCCAGGGCATTCGAGAGGCCCAGTACTTC.

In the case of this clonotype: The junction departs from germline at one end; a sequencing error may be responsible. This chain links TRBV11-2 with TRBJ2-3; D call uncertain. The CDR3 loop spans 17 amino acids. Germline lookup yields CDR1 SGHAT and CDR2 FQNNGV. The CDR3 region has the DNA TGTGACAGCAGCTTGGCAATGGGAAGAAGGAGCACAGATACGCAGTATTTT. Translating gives CDSSLAMGRRSTDTQYF.

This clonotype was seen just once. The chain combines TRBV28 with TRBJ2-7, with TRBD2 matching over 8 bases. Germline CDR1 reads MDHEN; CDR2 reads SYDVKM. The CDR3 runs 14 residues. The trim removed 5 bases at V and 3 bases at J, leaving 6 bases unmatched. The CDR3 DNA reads TGTGCCAGCAGTCGGACTAGCAGAGGCTACGAGCAGTACTTC. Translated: CASSRTSRGYEQYF.

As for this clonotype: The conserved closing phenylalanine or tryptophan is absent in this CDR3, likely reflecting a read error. The CDR3 DNA is TGTGCCAGCAGCTTCAGCGTATTCACCGGGGATCTGTTTCTT. Encoded protein: CASSFSVFTGDLFL. The chain has TRBV11-2 and TRBJ2-2, with D perhaps matching TRBD2 (5 bases). This CDR3 has 14 residues. From germline, CDR1 is SGHAT and CDR2 FQNNGV.

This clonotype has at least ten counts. This CDR3 reads CASTYLAGGLREQFF. Here the CDR3 DNA reads TGTGCCAGCACCTACCTAGCGGGAGGGCTACGTGAGCAGTTCTTC. This chain uses TRBV12-3 or TRBV12-4 with TRBJ2-1, with 12 positions matching TRBD2. The J segment lost 9 bases and the V segment lost 7 bases, leaving 10 bases of the junction unmatched. This CDR3 has 15 amino acids.

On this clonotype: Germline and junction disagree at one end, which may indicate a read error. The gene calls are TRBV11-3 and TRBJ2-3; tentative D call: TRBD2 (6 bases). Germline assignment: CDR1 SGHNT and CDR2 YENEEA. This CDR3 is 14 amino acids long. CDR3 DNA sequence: TGTGCCAGAAGCTTGCGGGGAGGCACTGATACGCAGTATTTT. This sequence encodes CARSLRGGTDTQYF. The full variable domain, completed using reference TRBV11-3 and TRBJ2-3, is EAGVVQSPRYKIIEKKQPVAFWCNPISGHNTLYWYLQNLGQGPELLIRYENEEAVDDSQLPKDRFSAERLKGVDSTLKIQPAELGDSAVYLCARSLRGGTDTQYFGPGTRLTVL.

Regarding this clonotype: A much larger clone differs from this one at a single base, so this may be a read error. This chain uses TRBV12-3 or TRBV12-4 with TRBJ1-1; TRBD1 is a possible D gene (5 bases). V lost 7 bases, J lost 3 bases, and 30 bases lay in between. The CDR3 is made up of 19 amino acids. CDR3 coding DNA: TGTGCCAGCATAGATCGACCCCCGTCTATCAGGGTGCCAGACACTGAAGCTTTCTTT. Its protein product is CASIDRPPSIRVPDTEAFF.

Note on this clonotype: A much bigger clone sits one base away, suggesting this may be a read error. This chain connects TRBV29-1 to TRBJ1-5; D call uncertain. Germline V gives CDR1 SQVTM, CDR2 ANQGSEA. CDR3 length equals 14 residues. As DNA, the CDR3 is TGCGGCGTCGCCGACGCTGATACGGAGCCGGCCCAGCATTTT. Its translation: CGVADADTEPAQHF.